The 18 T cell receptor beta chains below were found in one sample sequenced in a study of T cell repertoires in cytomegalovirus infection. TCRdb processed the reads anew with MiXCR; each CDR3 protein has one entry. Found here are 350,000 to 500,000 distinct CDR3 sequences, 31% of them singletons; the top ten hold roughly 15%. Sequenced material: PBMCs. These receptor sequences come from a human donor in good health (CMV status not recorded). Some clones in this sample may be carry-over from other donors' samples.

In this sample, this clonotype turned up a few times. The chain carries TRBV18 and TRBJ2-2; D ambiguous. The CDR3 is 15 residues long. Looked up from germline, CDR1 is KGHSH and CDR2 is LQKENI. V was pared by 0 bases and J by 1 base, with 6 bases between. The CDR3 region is CASSPPSENTGELFF. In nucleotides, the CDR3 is TGTGCCAGCTCACCACCGTCAGAGAACACCGGGGAGCTGTTTTTT.

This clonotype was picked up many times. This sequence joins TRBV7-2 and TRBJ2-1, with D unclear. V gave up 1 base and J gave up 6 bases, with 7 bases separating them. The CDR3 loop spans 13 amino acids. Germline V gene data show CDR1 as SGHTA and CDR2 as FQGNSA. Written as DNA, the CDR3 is TGTGCCAGCAGCTTAGTGGCGTCCAATGAGCAGTTCTTC. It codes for CASSLVASNEQFF.

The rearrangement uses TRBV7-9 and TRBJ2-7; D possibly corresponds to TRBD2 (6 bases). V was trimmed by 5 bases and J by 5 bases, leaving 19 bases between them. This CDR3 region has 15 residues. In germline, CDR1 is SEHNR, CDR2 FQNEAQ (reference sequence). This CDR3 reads CASSADSPGDDEQYF. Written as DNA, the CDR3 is TGTGCCAGCAGCGCGGACTCACCGGGAGACGACGAGCAGTACTTC.

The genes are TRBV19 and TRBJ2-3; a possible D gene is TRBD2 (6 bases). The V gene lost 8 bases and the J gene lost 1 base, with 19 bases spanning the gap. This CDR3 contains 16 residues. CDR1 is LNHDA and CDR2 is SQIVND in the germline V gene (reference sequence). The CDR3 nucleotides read TGTGCCAGTTCCCCGGCGGGGTCCTTTGGCACAGATACGCAGTATTTT. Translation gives CASSPAGSFGTDTQYF.

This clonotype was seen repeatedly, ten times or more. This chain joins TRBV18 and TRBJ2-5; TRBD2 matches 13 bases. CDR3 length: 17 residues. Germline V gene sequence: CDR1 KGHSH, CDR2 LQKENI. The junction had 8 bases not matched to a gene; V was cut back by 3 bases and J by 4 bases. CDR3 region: CASSPTSGGALGETQYF. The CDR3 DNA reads TGTGCCAGCTCACCCACTAGCGGGGGGGCCCTCGGAGAGACCCAGTACTTC.

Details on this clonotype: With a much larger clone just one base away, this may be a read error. The CDR3 spells CASSVGTGNGYEQYF. The CDR3 bases are TGTGCCAGCAGCGTGGGGACAGGGAACGGATACGAGCAGTACTTC. The chain combines TRBV7-6 with TRBJ2-7; 9 bases line up with TRBD1. CDR1 is SGHVS, CDR2 FNYEAQ, per germline. J was trimmed by 4 bases and V by 5 bases; bases with no gene match: 9. This CDR3 is built from 15 residues.

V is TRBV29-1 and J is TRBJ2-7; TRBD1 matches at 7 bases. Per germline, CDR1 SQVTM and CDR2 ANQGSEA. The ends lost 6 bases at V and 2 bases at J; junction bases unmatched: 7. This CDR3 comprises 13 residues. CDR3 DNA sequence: TGCAGCGTACACGGGGACAGAACCTACGAGCAGTACTTC. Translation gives CSVHGDRTYEQYF.

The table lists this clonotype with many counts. CDR3 DNA: TGTGCCAGCAGCTTAGGACAGGCTATCGCTGAAGCTTTCTTT. Protein sequence: CASSLGQAIAEAFF. This chain connects TRBV7-2 to TRBJ1-1; D may be TRBD1 (6 bases). V was shortened by 1 base and J by 6 bases, with 12 bases between the two germline ends. Per the germline V gene, CDR1 is SGHTA and CDR2 is FQGNSA. The CDR3 extends over 14 amino acids.

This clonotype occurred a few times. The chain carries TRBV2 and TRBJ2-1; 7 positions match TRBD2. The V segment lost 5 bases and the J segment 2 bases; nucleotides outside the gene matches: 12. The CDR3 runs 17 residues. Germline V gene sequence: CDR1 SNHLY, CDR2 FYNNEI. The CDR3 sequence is CASSPLGGDRPYNEQFF. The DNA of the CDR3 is TGTGCCAGCAGTCCCCTTGGGGGGGACCGACCCTACAATGAGCAGTTCTTC.

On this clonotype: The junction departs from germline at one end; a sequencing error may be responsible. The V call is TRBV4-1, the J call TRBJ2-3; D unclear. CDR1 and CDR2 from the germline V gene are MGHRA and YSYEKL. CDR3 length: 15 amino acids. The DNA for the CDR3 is TGCGCCAGCCGCCAACGGTCGGAAAACCCAGATACGCAGTCTTTT. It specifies CASRQRSENPDTQSF.

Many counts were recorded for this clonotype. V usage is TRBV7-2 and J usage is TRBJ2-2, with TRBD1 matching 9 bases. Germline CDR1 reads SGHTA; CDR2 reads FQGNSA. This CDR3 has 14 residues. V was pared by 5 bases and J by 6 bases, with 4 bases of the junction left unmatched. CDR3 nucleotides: TGTGCCAGCAGCCGACAGGGGGGTCCCGGGGAGCTGTTTTTT. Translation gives CASSRQGGPGELFF.

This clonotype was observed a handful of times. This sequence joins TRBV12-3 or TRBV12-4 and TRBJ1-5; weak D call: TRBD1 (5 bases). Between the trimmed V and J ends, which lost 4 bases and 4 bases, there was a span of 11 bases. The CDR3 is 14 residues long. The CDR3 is CASSYSQGNQPQHF. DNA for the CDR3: TGTGCCAGCAGTTATAGTCAGGGTAATCAGCCCCAGCATTTT.

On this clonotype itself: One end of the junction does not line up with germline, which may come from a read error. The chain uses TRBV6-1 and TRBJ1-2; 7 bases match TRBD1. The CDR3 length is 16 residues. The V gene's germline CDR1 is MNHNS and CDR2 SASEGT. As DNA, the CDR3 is TGTGCCCGCAGTGAATACCACACAGGGGTGAGCTATGGCTACACCTTC. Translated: CARSEYHTGVSYGYTF.

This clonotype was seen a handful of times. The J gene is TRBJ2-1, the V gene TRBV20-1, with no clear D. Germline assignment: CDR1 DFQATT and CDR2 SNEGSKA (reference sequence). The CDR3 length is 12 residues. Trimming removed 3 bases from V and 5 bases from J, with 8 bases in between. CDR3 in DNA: TGCAGTGCTAGGGGTGGACACAATGAGCAGTTCTTC. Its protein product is CSARGGHNEQFF.

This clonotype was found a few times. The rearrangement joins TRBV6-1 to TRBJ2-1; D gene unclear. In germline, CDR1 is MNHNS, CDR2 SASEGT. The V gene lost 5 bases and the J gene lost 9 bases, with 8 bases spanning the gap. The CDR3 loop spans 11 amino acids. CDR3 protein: CASSYGIEQFF. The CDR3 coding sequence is TGTGCCAGCAGTTACGGTATTGAGCAGTTCTTC.

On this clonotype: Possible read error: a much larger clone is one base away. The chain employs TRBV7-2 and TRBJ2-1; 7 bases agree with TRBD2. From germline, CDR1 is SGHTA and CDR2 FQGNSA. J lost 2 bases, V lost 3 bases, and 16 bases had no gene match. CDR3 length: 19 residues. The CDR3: CASSFPRLLADVTYNEQFF. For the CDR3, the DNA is TGTGCCAGCAGCTTTCCCCGCCTCCTAGCGGATGTTACCTACAATGAGCAGTTCTTC.

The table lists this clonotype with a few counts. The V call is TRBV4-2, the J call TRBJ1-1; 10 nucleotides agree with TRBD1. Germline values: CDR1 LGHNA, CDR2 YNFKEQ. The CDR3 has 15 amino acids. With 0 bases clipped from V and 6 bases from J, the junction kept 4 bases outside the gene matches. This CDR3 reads CASSQDDRGLAEAFF. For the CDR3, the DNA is TGTGCCAGCAGCCAAGACGACAGGGGGCTGGCTGAAGCTTTCTTT.

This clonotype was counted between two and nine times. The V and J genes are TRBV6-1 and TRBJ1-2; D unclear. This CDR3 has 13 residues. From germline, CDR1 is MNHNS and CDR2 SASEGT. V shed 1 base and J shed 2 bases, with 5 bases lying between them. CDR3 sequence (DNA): TGTGCCAGCAGTGAAGGTGAAAACTATGGCTACACCTTC. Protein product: CASSEGENYGYTF.